What follows is one TCR beta chain and its context. Its specificity is not known. The junction and the germline gene differ at one end; a read error may be behind it. This sample was taken from a study of cytomegalovirus exposure and HLA in healthy donors. In the study overall: The study placed 80% to 85% of its approximately 430 genotyped donors in the Caucasian-associated ancestry cluster. Study-wide points: Later on, an analysis found that several of the most significant clusters appeared to be linked to common viral pathogens, which included parvovirus B19. An analysis was carried out at a later point. It showed that HLA-associated TCR beta chains were more clonally expanded than equally common non-associated chains.

Germline-derived CDR1 and CDR2 are SGHVS and FQNEAQ. The CDR3 sequence is 15 residues long. PCR employed 60 Vbeta and 13 Jbeta primers. The repertoire was sequenced with immunoSEQ multiplex PCR; TCRdb's copy has only in-frame clones and lacks some. Here the sample spans around 78,000 clones, around 81% being singletons. Sequencing input: PBMCs. The chain joins TRBV7-8 to TRBJ1-5; 9 bases line up with TRBD1. This clonotype was obtained from a male donor in good health and CMV-seronegative. This chain's CDR3 is CASSFGTGLSQPQNF. DNA of the CDR3: TGTGCCAGCAGCTTCGGGACAGGGTTAAGTCAGCCCCAGAATTTT. Using reference TRBV7-8 and TRBJ1-5 for the parts outside the CDR3, the full variable domain is GAGVSQSPRYKVAKRGQDVALRCDPISGHVSLFWYQQALGQGPEFLTYFQNEAQLDKSGLPSDRFFAERPEGSVSTLKIQRTQQEDSAVYLCASSFGTGLSQPQNFGDGTRLSIL.